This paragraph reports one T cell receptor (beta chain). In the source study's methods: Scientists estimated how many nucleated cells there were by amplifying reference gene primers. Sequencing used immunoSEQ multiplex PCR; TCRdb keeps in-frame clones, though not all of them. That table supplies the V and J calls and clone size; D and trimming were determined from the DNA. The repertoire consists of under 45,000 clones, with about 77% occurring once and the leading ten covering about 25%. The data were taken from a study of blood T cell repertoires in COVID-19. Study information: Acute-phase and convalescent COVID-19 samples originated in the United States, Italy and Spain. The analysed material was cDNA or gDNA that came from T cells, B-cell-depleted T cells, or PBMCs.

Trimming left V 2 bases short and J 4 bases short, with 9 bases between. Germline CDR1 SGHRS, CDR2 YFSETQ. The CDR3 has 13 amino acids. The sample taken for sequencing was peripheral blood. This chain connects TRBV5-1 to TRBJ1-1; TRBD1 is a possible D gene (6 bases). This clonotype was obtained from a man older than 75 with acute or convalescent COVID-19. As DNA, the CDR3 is TGCGCCAGCAGCTTCGGGGGGGCCACTGAAGCTTTCTTT. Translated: CASSFGGATEAFF.